Given below is one TCR beta chain in context. The record originates from a study of CD8 T cells in Susac syndrome. About the study: The Susac syndrome patients were therapy-naive, on corticosteroids, or on intravenous immunoglobulin alone at blood draw.

TEMRA cells were FACS-enriched and CD8+ and CD4+ T cells negatively isolated. Germline V gene lookup returns CDR1 SEHNR and CDR2 FQNEAQ (reference sequence). The CDR3 consists of 16 residues. V lost 8 bases to trimming and J lost 5 bases, with 22 bases between them. An amount of RNA that ranged from 0.5 to 1 ug was reverse transcribed with random hexamers. immunoSEQ multiplex PCR amplified TCR beta CDR3 across 54 Vbeta, 13 Jbeta. TCRdb recomputed calls from the immunoSEQ multiplex PCR reads with MiXCR, one row per CDR3 protein. Altogether approximately 260,000 distinct CDR3 sequences are present, almost 97% being singletons, with the ten largest covering under 0.12%.

The genes are TRBV7-9 and TRBJ2-1; D uncertain. Material: CD4+ T cells from PBMCs. The sequence was collected from a human donor with Susac syndrome. The CDR3 protein is CASQPLESPTNNEQFF. Written as DNA, the CDR3 is TGTGCCAGCCAACCGCTAGAATCCCCGACAAACAATGAGCAGTTCTTC.